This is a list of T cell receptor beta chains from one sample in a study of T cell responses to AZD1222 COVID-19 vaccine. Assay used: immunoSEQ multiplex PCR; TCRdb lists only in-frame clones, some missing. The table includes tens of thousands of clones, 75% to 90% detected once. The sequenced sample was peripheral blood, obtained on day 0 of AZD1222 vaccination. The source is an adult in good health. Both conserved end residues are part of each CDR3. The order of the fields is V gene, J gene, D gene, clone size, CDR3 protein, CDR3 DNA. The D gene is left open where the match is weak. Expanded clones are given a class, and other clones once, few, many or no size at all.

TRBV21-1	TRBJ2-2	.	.	CASSKRPTGELFF	TGTGCCAGCAGCAAAAGACCCACCGGGGAGCTGTTTTTT
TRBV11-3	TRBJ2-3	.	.	CASSLGHSTDTQYF	TGTGCCAGCAGCTTAGGGCATAGCACAGATACGCAGTATTTT
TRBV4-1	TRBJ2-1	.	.	CASSQEHPGYNEQFF	TGCGCCAGCAGCCAAGAGCACCCGGGCTACAATGAGCAGTTCTTC
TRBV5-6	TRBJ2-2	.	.	CASSLVGAGELFF	TGTGCCAGCAGCTTGGTCGGGGCCGGGGAGCTGTTTTTT
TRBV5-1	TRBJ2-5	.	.	CASSPGTRQETQYF	TGCGCCAGCAGCCCTGGCACACGCCAAGAGACCCAGTACTTC
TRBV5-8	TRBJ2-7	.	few	CASSLVPYEQYF	TGTGCCAGCAGCTTGGTTCCCTACGAGCAGTACTTC
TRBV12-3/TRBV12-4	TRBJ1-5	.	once	CASSPSSNQPQHF	TGTGCCAGCAGCCCCAGCAGCAATCAGCCCCAGCATTTT
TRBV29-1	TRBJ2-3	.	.	CSVWLDTQYF	TGCAGCGTTTGGCTAGATACGCAGTATTTT
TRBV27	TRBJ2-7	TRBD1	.	CASRSGGGSYEQYF	TGTGCCAGCAGGTCAGGGGGTGGTTCCTACGAGCAGTACTTC
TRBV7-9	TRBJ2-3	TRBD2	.	CASSPRGGADTQYF	TGTGCCAGCAGCCCACGGGGGGGGGCAGATACGCAGTATTTT
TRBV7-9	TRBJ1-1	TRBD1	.	CASRPSAPRGKTEAFF	TGTGCCAGCAGACCTAGCGCGCCCAGGGGGAAAACTGAAGCTTTCTTT
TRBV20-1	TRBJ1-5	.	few	CSASRGAGPQHF	TGCAGTGCAAGTAGGGGAGCAGGGCCCCAGCATTTT
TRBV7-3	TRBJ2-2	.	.	CASSSPPGIGDTGELFF	TGTGCCAGCAGCTCCCCCCCGGGTATAGGTGACACCGGGGAGCTGTTTTTT
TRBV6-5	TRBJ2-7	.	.	CASTGESSYEQYF	TGTGCCAGCACCGGGGAGTCCTCCTACGAGCAGTACTTC
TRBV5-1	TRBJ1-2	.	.	CASSPGGGYGYTF	TGCGCCAGCAGCCCCGGCGGGGGATATGGCTACACCTTC
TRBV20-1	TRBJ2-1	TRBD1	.	CSASPTGDRGLGEQFF	TGCAGTGCTAGTCCTACCGGGGACAGGGGGCTTGGTGAGCAGTTCTTC
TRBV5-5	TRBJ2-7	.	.	CASSPFSGNPYEQYF	TGTGCCAGCAGTCCCTTTTCCGGGAATCCCTACGAGCAGTACTTC
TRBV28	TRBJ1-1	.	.	CASSSSTPNTEAFF	.
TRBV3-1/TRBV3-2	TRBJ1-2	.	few	CASSPLRQGIGYTF	TGTGCCAGCAGCCCCTTGAGGCAGGGTATTGGCTACACCTTC
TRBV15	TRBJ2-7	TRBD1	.	CATSREQGAQNEQYF	TGTGCCACCAGCAGAGAACAGGGGGCGCAGAACGAGCAGTACTTC
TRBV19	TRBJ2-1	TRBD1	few	CASSNRGRSATGSYNEQFF	TGTGCCAGTAGTAACCGCGGACGGTCAGCGACAGGGTCCTACAATGAGCAGTTCTTC
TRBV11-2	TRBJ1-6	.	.	CASSFRGGNGSPLHF	TGTGCCAGCAGCTTTAGAGGGGGAAATGGTTCACCCCTCCACTTT
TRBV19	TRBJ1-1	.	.	CASSIWQGGWNTEAFF	TGTGCCAGTAGTATATGGCAGGGCGGTTGGAACACTGAAGCTTTCTTT
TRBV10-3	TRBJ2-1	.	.	CAISETHSNYNEQFF	TGTGCCATCAGTGAGACCCACTCTAATTACAATGAGCAGTTCTTC
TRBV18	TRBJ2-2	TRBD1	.	CASSPVGQGTPGELFF	TGTGCCAGCTCACCAGTAGGACAGGGCACACCCGGGGAGCTGTTTTTT
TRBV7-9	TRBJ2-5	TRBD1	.	CASSTTGVAETQYF	TGTGCCAGCAGCACCACAGGGGTTGCAGAGACCCAGTACTTC
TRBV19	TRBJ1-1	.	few	CASTQGAGGTEAFF	TGTGCCAGTACCCAAGGGGCGGGGGGCACTGAAGCTTTCTTT
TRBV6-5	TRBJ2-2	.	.	CASKLWGELFF	TGTGCCAGCAAATTATGGGGGGAGCTGTTTTTT
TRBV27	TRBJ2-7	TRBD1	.	CASSYTGTGYEQYF	TGTGCCAGCAGTTACACCGGGACAGGTTACGAGCAGTACTTC
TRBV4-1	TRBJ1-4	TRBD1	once	CASSQSGTGDEKLFF	TGCGCCAGCAGCCAATCCGGGACAGGCGATGAAAAACTGTTTTTT
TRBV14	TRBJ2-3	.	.	CASSRRTTQKGADTQYF	TGTGCCAGCAGCCGACGAACGACACAAAAGGGAGCAGATACGCAGTATTTT
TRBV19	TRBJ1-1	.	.	CASSPSFGTEAFF	TGTGCCAGTAGCCCTTCATTCGGGACTGAAGCTTTCTTT
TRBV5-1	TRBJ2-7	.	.	CASSLGGSWTGVSYEQYF	TGCGCCAGCAGCTTGGGGGGATCCTGGACCGGAGTCTCCTACGAGCAGTACTTC
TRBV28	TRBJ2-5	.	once	CASRGTSKETQYF	TGTGCCAGCAGGGGGACTTCCAAAGAGACCCAGTACTTC
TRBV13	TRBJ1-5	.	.	CASSLGSGGGNQPQHF	TGTGCCAGCAGCTTAGGGTCTGGAGGGGGTAATCAGCCCCAGCATTTT
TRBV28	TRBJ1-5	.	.	CASSPEAGTSSPQHF	TGTGCCAGCAGTCCCGAGGCAGGAACCTCATCGCCCCAGCATTTT
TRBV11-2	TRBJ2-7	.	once	CASSPQGSYEQYF	TGTGCCAGCAGCCCTCAAGGGTCCTACGAGCAGTACTTC
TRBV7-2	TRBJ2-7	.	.	CASSPKYTSYEQYF	TGTGCCAGCAGCCCTAAATACACCTCCTACGAGCAGTACTTC
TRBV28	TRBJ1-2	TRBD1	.	CASGAGTVQRGYTF	TGTGCCAGCGGAGCCGGGACAGTACAGAGGGGCTACACCTTC
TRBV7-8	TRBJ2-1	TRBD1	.	CASSFDRGNEQFF	TGTGCCAGCAGCTTTGACAGGGGCAATGAGCAGTTCTTC
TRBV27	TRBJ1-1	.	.	CASSFLQGEAFF	TGTGCCAGCAGTTTCCTTCAGGGTGAAGCTTTCTTT
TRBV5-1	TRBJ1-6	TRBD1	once	CASSLGLGQGNSPLHF	TGCGCCAGCAGTCTAGGTCTGGGACAGGGGAATTCACCCCTCCACTTT
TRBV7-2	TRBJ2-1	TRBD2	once	CASSLNGGNNEQFF	TGTGCCAGCAGCTTAAACGGGGGGAACAATGAGCAGTTCTTC
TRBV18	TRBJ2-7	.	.	CASSPGANYEQYF	TGTGCCAGCTCACCAGGGGCTAACTACGAGCAGTACTTC
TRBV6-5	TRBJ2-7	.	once	CASSRTFDEQYF	TGTGCCAGCAGTCGGACCTTTGACGAGCAGTACTTC
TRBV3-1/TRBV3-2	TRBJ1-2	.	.	CASSQALGVGNYGYTF	TGTGCCAGCAGCCAGGCCCTGGGGGTTGGGAACTATGGCTACACCTTC
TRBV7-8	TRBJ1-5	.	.	CASNRGVSNQPQHF	TGTGCCAGCAATCGGGGGGTGAGCAATCAGCCCCAGCATTTT
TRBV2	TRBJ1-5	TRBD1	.	CASSESRGHQPQHF	TGTGCCAGCAGTGAGTCCAGGGGGCATCAGCCCCAGCATTTT
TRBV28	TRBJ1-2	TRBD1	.	CASSFGQGALGDGYTF	TGTGCCAGCAGCTTCGGACAGGGGGCGCTTGGAGATGGCTACACCTTC
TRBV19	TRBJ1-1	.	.	CASSANTEAFF	TGTGCCAGTTCCGCAAACACTGAAGCTTTCTTT
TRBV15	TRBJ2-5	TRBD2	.	CATSGQTSGGAETQYF	TGTGCCACCAGCGGCCAGACTAGCGGGGGGGCAGAGACCCAGTACTTC
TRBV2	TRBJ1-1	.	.	CASSLIQQNTEAFF	TGTGCCAGCAGTTTGATTCAGCAGAACACTGAAGCTTTCTTT
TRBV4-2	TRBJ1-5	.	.	CASSHGGGGGVTQHF	TGTGCCAGCAGCCATGGAGGAGGCGGAGGTGTTACCCAGCATTTT
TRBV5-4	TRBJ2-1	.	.	CASRPDGWLFYNEQFF	TGTGCCAGCAGACCGGACGGCTGGCTCTTCTACAATGAGCAGTTCTTC
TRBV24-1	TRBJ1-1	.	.	CATSDSRVGDTEAFF	TGTGCCACCAGTGATTCTCGGGTAGGGGACACTGAAGCTTTCTTT
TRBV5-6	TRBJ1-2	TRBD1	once	CASSLSTGTGYTF	TGTGCCAGCAGCTTGTCGACAGGGACTGGCTACACCTTC